This T cell receptor beta chain comes out of a study of beta chain features in type 1 diabetes. Averaging around 110 mL, one heparinised blood draw came from each individual donor. This clone was observed a few times. What it binds is unknown. Findings of the study overall: Small HLA sub-analyses could not settle whether HLA shapes TCRB rearrangement. The study found fewer insertions and more deletions at VDJ junctions in type 1 diabetes patients.

Expressed TCRB transcripts were sequenced after all isolated RNA was converted to cDNA. Method: immunoSEQ multiplex PCR; TCRdb's copy keeps in-frame clones and lacks some. The sample lists roughly 500,000 clones, approximately 10% occurring once. The ends were cut back, 8 bases at V and 4 bases at J, with 23 bases in the middle. Germline lookup yields CDR1 SQVTM and CDR2 ANQGSEA. CDR3 length equals 15 residues. The chain joins TRBV29-1 to TRBJ1-2; possible D gene TRBD1, 6 bases. The sample comprised naive CD4+ T cells from blood. This TCR came from a woman aged 18-29 years in good health. The CDR3 protein is CSSAQGIAPSYGYTF. For the CDR3, the DNA is TGCAGCTCGGCCCAGGGGATCGCACCTAGCTATGGCTACACCTTC.